This T cell receptor (beta chain) was found in a study of blood T cell repertoires in COVID-19. Study information: Donors in the United States, Italy and Spain gave samples during acute or convalescent COVID-19. T cells, B-cell-depleted T cells, or PBMCs supplied cDNA or gDNA.

In the source study's methods: Estimated nucleated cell counts came from reference gene primer amplification. TCRdb's table, derived via immunoSEQ multiplex PCR, lists solely in-frame clones and lacks some. The D gene and trimming were derived from the DNA, and the V and J assignments and clone size from that table. This sample has approximately 31,000 clones; approximately 90% occur once, and the top ten carry approximately 3.7%. This CDR3 is 17 amino acids long. CDR1 is LNHDA and CDR2 is SQIVND in the germline V gene (reference sequence). The V gene end was trimmed by 3 bases and the J gene end by 3 bases; junction bases not matched to a gene: 12.

The J gene is TRBJ1-2, the V gene TRBV19, with 8 bases identical to TRBD1. Input material: peripheral blood. The receptor's source is a man aged 55 to 70 with acute or convalescent COVID-19. CDR3 in DNA: TGTGCCAGTAGTATCCGGGGACAGGTGGGGAGTCACTATGGCTACACCTTC. Translating it yields CASSIRGQVGSHYGYTF.